This T cell receptor (beta chain) is from a study of cytomegalovirus exposure and HLA in healthy donors. Study-wide context: Earlier results showed 120 million or so unique TCR beta sequences derived from roughly 180 million T cells. Study findings and constraints: At a 0.05 false discovery rate, a later analysis found over 15,000 TCR beta sequences to be associated with HLA alleles.

CDR3 length: 16 residues. Trimming removed 1 base from V and 5 bases from J; junction bases left unmatched: 8. Germline CDR1 LGHNA, CDR2 YNFKEQ. Concerning this clone: Its antigen remains unidentified.

Primers for the PCR totalled 60 Vbeta and 13 Jbeta. In the study's own analysis: Unique TCR beta chains numbered about 80 million in a later analysis, with roughly 10 million shared. TCRdb's copy holds only in-frame clones and misses some; the assay was immunoSEQ multiplex PCR. The DNA was the basis for D and trimming; V, J and clone size are from that table. Altogether 24,000 or so clones are present, 75% to 80% being singletons, with the ten largest covering roughly 4.3%. V gene TRBV4-2 combines with J gene TRBJ2-7; 10 nucleotides align to TRBD1. Sample: PBMCs. The receptor was derived from a male donor in good health and CMV-seronegative. The CDR3 loop reads CASSQGATGGVDEQYF. CDR3 in DNA: TGTGCCAGCAGCCAAGGGGCGACAGGGGGCGTGGACGAGCAGTACTTC.